What follows is one T cell receptor beta chain and its context. These data come from a study of blood T cell repertoires in COVID-19. Across the study: Acute-phase and convalescent COVID-19 samples originated in the United States, Italy and Spain. PBMCs, B-cell-depleted T cells, or T cells were the source of the cDNA or gDNA that made up the material.

Followed longitudinally, the Seattle patients had been enrolled during active infection. CDR3 length: 15 residues. CDR1 MNHEY and CDR2 SVGAGI come from the germline V gene. V lost 6 bases and J lost 4; bases outside the gene matches: 9. Original processing notes: Reference gene primer amplification in the assay estimated nucleated cell counts. Data came from immunoSEQ multiplex PCR; TCRdb stores just in-frame clones and leaves some out. Clone size and the V and J calls come from that table; the DNA yielded D and trimming. In the table there are 250,000 to 350,000 clones, around 85% of which are singletons.

Sequenced sample: peripheral blood. The rearrangement links TRBV6-5 to TRBJ1-3, with 7 positions matching TRBD1. The receptor was isolated from a human donor with COVID-19, enrolled during active disease. The donor label of this sample is uncertain. The CDR3 here is CASSSTYRGGNTIYF. The CDR3, as DNA: TGTGCCAGCAGCTCTACCTACAGGGGAGGAAACACCATATATTTT.